The T cell receptor (beta chain) under discussion was sequenced for a study of identical twins. Healthy Caucasians provided all donations. This clonotype was seen a handful of times. TCRdb processed the 5' RACE reads anew with MiXCR; each CDR3 protein has one entry. The repertoire consists of hundreds of thousands of distinct CDR3 sequences, with about 12% occurring once and the leading ten covering roughly 1.5%. This same sample was also part of a study on yellow fever vaccine responses in identical twins.

Sample: PBMCs. This clonotype originated in a woman aged 18-29 years in good health.

CDR3 region: CASRAVVGTDTQYF. Here the CDR3 DNA reads TGTGCCAGCAGAGCGGTGGTAGGCACAGATACGCAGTATTTT. The rearrangement links TRBV7-9 to TRBJ2-3; D is possibly TRBD2 (5 bases). This CDR3 region has 14 residues. Looked up from germline, CDR1 is SEHNR and CDR2 is FQNEAQ (reference sequence). Trimming took off 6 bases at V and 1 base at J, with 11 bases between the two ends.